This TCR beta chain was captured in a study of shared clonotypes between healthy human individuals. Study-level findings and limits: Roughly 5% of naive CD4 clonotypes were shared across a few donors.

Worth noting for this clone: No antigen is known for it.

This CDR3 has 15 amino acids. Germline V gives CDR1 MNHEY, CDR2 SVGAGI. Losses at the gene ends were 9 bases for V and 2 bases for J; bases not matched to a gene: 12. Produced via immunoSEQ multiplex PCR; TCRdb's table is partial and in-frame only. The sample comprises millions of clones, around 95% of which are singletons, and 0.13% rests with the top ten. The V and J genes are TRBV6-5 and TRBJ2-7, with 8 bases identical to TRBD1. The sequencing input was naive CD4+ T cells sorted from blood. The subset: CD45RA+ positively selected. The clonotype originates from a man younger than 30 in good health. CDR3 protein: CARPGTGSLAYEQYF. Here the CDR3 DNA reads TGTGCCAGACCTGGGACAGGTTCGTTGGCCTACGAGCAGTACTTC.